What follows is one T cell receptor (beta chain) and its context. This entry belongs to a study of blood T cell repertoires in COVID-19. On the study more broadly: Spain, Italy and the United States supplied samples that represented acute and convalescent COVID-19. T cells, B-cell-depleted T cells, or PBMCs supplied cDNA or gDNA.

Germline-derived CDR1 and CDR2 are SQVTM and ANQGSEA. The CDR3 totals 13 residues. V shed 1 base and J 7 bases; nucleotides not matched to a gene: 7. Authors' data handling: Reference gene primer amplification yielded estimated nucleated cell counts. Sequencing used immunoSEQ multiplex PCR; TCRdb keeps in-frame clones, though not all of them. The V and J calls and clone size come from that table; D and trimming were worked out from the DNA. The data show 90,000 to 150,000 clones, over 60% seen once. Sequenced: peripheral blood. The chain joins TRBV29-1 to TRBJ2-7, with TRBD2 identical over 7 bases. This receptor was identified in a man aged 65-85 years with acute or convalescent COVID-19. The CDR3 DNA reads as TGCAGCGTTGAAGTCATGAGGGAGGGAGAGCAGTACTTC. Its translation is CSVEVMREGEQYF.